This T cell receptor (beta chain) was recovered during a study of sequential checkpoint blockade in melanoma. Study information: Patients were randomized 1:1 to nivolumab-then-ipilimumab or ipilimumab-then-nivolumab first-line. Each arm's sequence ended with maintenance nivolumab.

As to treatment: randomized to nivolumab then ipilimumab (arm A) or the reverse (arm B). No patient had prior DNA-damaging chemotherapy. From thawed PBMCs, live CD3+CD8+ cells negative for CD19 and CD56 were sorted. The data were produced by immunoSEQ multiplex PCR, yet TCRdb's version contains in-frame clones alone and is incomplete. The table includes 13,000 or so clones, approximately 63% detected once. The trim removed 0 bases at V and 3 bases at J, leaving 5 bases unmatched. This CDR3 is built from 15 residues. Germline V CDR1 and CDR2: SGHRS, YFSETQ. The gene calls are TRBV5-1 and TRBJ1-2; 7 positions agree with TRBD1. The sequence derives from a human donor with melanoma. The source was CD8+ T cells sorted from blood (inferred from file names), collected from a patient given nivolumab and ipilimumab in sequence. The CDR3 is CASSLAQGGYYGYTF. In DNA form, the CDR3 reads TGCGCCAGCAGCTTGGCCCAGGGGGGCTACTATGGCTACACCTTC.